A selection of T cell receptor beta chains follows, all from one sample in a study of blood T cell repertoires in COVID-19. Repertoires were generated with immunoSEQ multiplex PCR, while TCRdb's copy carries only in-frame clones and drops some. The table lists about 270,000 clones, 82% of them singletons, with less than 4% in the top ten. The sequencing input was peripheral blood. Receptor source: a woman between 18 and 29 years old with acute or convalescent COVID-19. CDR3s leave out the opening cysteine and the closing phenylalanine or tryptophan. A D gene is named only where the DNA matches it firmly.

v_gene	d_gene	j_gene	CDR3aa
TRBV7-2	-	TRBJ2-3	ASTSQGFSTDTQY
TRBV5-1	-	TRBJ2-7	ASSYSTGTYEQY
TRBV15	-	TRBJ1-5	ATSRDSNGPQH
TRBV2	-	TRBJ1-2	ASRQDYGYT
TRBV7-9	-	TRBJ1-3	ASSPRGVGNTIY
TRBV5-6	-	TRBJ1-2	ASSLPGGYGYT
TRBV5-1	TRBD2	TRBJ2-4	ASSLGGLAGAQDIQY
TRBV28	TRBD2	TRBJ2-1	ASYPSGRRDEQF
TRBV6-5	TRBD1	TRBJ1-3	ASSGTGSSGNTIY
TRBV7-8	TRBD1	TRBJ2-1	ASSLERQGSRF
TRBV6-1	-	TRBJ2-7	ASSEEVRDIRYEQY
TRBV7-2	-	TRBJ2-1	ASSFDRHNEQF
TRBV2	TRBD1	TRBJ1-5	ATRRTGTLQPQH